This TCR beta chain stems from a study of shared T cell receptors in the human thymus. Profiled with immunoSEQ multiplex PCR; TCRdb holds only in-frame clones, not every one. The sample carries hundreds of thousands of clones, more than 70% recorded once. This clone showed up just once. There are 15 residues in the CDR3. Germline lookup yields CDR1 SGHRS and CDR2 YFSETQ. V was clipped by 1 base and J by 3 bases, with 11 bases between them. These sequences were also reported in another study, on human thymus T cells. That study reports: Corrective surgery for congenital heart defects was being performed on the healthy Finnish infants who served as donors. Corrective heart surgery yielded the resections from which the thymus tissue came. There were highly overlapping thymic repertoires among unrelated individuals, as related research reported.

The chain carries TRBV5-1 and TRBJ1-5, with a tentative D call TRBD1 (6 bases). Sequencing used thymocytes. The receptor comes from a boy less than two years old with a congenital heart defect. The CDR3, as DNA: TGCGCCAGCAGCTTGTCGGGACAAGACAATCAGCCCCAGCATTTT. Amino acids: CASSLSGQDNQPQHF.